This T cell receptor beta chain was found in a study of HIV-infected patients and healthy controls. In its sample, this clonotype was seen many times. Alpha and beta constant-region primers primed reverse transcription of 400 to 650 ng RNA. Alpha and beta chain libraries were made separately by chain-specific third strand synthesis with multiplexing indices. TCRdb processed the 5' RACE reads anew with MiXCR; each CDR3 protein has one entry. The data hold more than 15,000 distinct CDR3 sequences, with under 9.5% observed a single time. Roughly three months, about 14 weeks, into antiretroviral therapy, follow-up blood was collected. The repertoire came from unfractionated whole blood and reflected all unsorted peripheral T cells. CDR3 size: 14 residues. V lost 4 bases and J lost 5, with 16 bases in between. Germline-derived CDR1 and CDR2 are GTSNPN and SVGIG (reference sequence).

The receptor was derived from an adult with HIV infection. The V and J genes are TRBV30 and TRBJ2-3; no firm D call. The starting material was blood, obtained during antiretroviral therapy. The CDR3 loop reads CAWTPGRVIDTQYF. As DNA, the CDR3 is TGTGCCTGGACACCAGGTCGCGTTATAGATACGCAGTATTTT.